This is a list of T cell receptor beta chains from one sample in a study of T cells after yellow fever vaccination. TCRdb processed the 5' RACE reads anew with MiXCR; each CDR3 protein has one entry. The sample shows more than 65,000 distinct CDR3 sequences, approximately 7.3% of them seen only once. Sequenced here: CD8+ T cells sorted from PBMCs, sampled 10 to 11 days after the first yellow fever vaccination. Every receptor here comes from a man aged 18 to 30 who received the YFV17D yellow fever vaccine. Each CDR3 is given without its conserved first and last residue. The D gene is left open where the match is weak. Clone size is shown for a subset of rows, as once, few, many or a class of expanded clone.

size: many
J: TRBJ1-1
D: NA
V: TRBV29-1
CDR3: SVGKGMITEAF

size: many
J: TRBJ2-5
D: NA
V: TRBV7-2
CDR3: ASSPYPRNQETQY

size: NA
J: TRBJ2-5
D: TRBD2
V: TRBV6-2/TRBV6-3
CDR3: ASSYNERGVWETQY

size: many
J: TRBJ2-3
D: TRBD2
V: TRBV12-3/TRBV12-4
CDR3: ASSLNFRFVGTSPADTQY

size: NA
J: TRBJ2-1
D: NA
V: TRBV29-1
CDR3: SVEDQGGNEQF

size: many
J: TRBJ1-5
D: NA
V: TRBV6-1
CDR3: ASSARVGGSNQPQH

size: many
J: TRBJ2-3
D: NA
V: TRBV10-2
CDR3: ASSDNVAGAYTDTQY

size: few
J: TRBJ2-7
D: TRBD2
V: TRBV5-5
CDR3: ASSRGRGAPYEQY

size: many
J: TRBJ2-1
D: NA
V: TRBV2
CDR3: ASRGLLEQF

size: many
J: TRBJ2-3
D: NA
V: TRBV6-5
CDR3: ASSSPGTERDTQY

size: few
J: TRBJ2-5
D: NA
V: TRBV7-9
CDR3: ASSSPLVSQETQY

size: many
J: TRBJ1-1
D: NA
V: TRBV29-1
CDR3: SVAYTRMEQKWTEAF

size: few
J: TRBJ2-5
D: NA
V: TRBV18
CDR3: ASSPPEGLGTQY

size: few
J: TRBJ2-7
D: NA
V: TRBV7-9
CDR3: ASSSLTYEQY

size: few
J: TRBJ1-2
D: TRBD1
V: TRBV7-2
CDR3: ASSLAIGQGAKANYGYT

size: few
J: TRBJ1-2
D: NA
V: TRBV27
CDR3: ASSPTFGSGYT

size: NA
J: TRBJ1-2
D: NA
V: TRBV6-5
CDR3: ASSYASSRFYGYT

size: many
J: TRBJ2-3
D: TRBD2
V: TRBV4-1
CDR3: ASSQDTSGGPSTDTQY

size: NA
J: TRBJ2-2
D: NA
V: TRBV9
CDR3: ASNAGNTGELF

size: NA
J: TRBJ2-2
D: NA
V: TRBV7-6
CDR3: ASSLGGTGGAGELF

size: many
J: TRBJ1-2
D: NA
V: TRBV12-3/TRBV12-4
CDR3: ASSLGPRYT

size: many
J: TRBJ2-7
D: TRBD1
V: TRBV19
CDR3: ASRARDRGYEQY

size: NA
J: TRBJ2-1
D: NA
V: TRBV5-1
CDR3: ASSPPGTQDNEQF

size: many
J: TRBJ1-5
D: NA
V: TRBV5-8
CDR3: ASSLGLGNQPQH

size: NA
J: TRBJ2-2
D: TRBD1
V: TRBV19
CDR3: ASSTYLGQAYTGELF

size: few
J: TRBJ1-6
D: NA
V: TRBV12-3/TRBV12-4
CDR3: ASSRRTGGSPLH

size: many
J: TRBJ2-1
D: NA
V: TRBV7-3
CDR3: ASSLSGNEQF

size: many
J: TRBJ2-5
D: TRBD1
V: TRBV30
CDR3: AWSLTGAIQETQY

size: NA
J: TRBJ2-3
D: NA
V: TRBV5-1
CDR3: ASSLYWSTDTQY

size: many
J: TRBJ1-1
D: TRBD1
V: TRBV5-1
CDR3: ASSRTGYTEAF

size: NA
J: TRBJ2-1
D: TRBD1
V: TRBV5-4
CDR3: ASSPPDRTGEQF

size: few
J: TRBJ2-2
D: TRBD2
V: TRBV20-1
CDR3: SAAGGAGGTGELF

size: many
J: TRBJ1-2
D: NA
V: TRBV4-3
CDR3: ASSQVSTANYGYT

size: many
J: TRBJ2-1
D: TRBD1
V: TRBV12-3/TRBV12-4
CDR3: ASLRGMNEQF

size: NA
J: TRBJ1-1
D: NA
V: TRBV6-1
CDR3: ASFPDLGTEAF

size: few
J: TRBJ2-3
D: TRBD1
V: TRBV28
CDR3: ASSRQGVADTQY

size: many
J: TRBJ1-2
D: NA
V: TRBV12-3/TRBV12-4
CDR3: ASSLPSDTDYGYT

size: many
J: TRBJ1-1
D: NA
V: TRBV4-1
CDR3: ASSQGVSTEAF

size: many
J: TRBJ2-5
D: NA
V: TRBV7-2
CDR3: ASSLARTLLQETQY

size: many
J: TRBJ1-2
D: NA
V: TRBV7-2
CDR3: ASSPRTVRYGYT

size: few
J: TRBJ1-5
D: NA
V: TRBV4-1
CDR3: ASSQNPQGGQPQH

size: few
J: TRBJ2-1
D: NA
V: TRBV5-1
CDR3: ASSRLSYNEQF

size: NA
J: TRBJ2-2
D: NA
V: TRBV7-2
CDR3: ASSFGLNNGELF

size: many
J: TRBJ2-1
D: TRBD2
V: TRBV6-5
CDR3: ASSYRLAEYNEQF

size: many
J: TRBJ2-3
D: NA
V: TRBV9
CDR3: ASTPGVLSDTQY

size: many
J: TRBJ2-7
D: NA
V: TRBV7-3
CDR3: ASSLTPSYEQY

size: few
J: TRBJ2-3
D: TRBD2
V: TRBV11-1
CDR3: ASSSRRSSGGSTTSTDTQY

size: few
J: TRBJ1-5
D: NA
V: TRBV10-3
CDR3: AISESTGYSNQPQH

size: NA
J: TRBJ2-3
D: TRBD2
V: TRBV4-2
CDR3: SSSQNKRGTSTDTQY

size: NA
J: TRBJ1-6
D: NA
V: TRBV11-2
CDR3: ASSPTGKFSSTYNSPLH

size: NA
J: TRBJ2-3
D: TRBD2
V: TRBV20-1
CDR3: SAHPGLAGQSDTQY

size: few
J: TRBJ2-2
D: NA
V: TRBV7-9
CDR3: ASSIQEGAGELF

size: many
J: TRBJ2-1
D: TRBD2
V: TRBV6-5
CDR3: ASSTFLAGGSYNEQF